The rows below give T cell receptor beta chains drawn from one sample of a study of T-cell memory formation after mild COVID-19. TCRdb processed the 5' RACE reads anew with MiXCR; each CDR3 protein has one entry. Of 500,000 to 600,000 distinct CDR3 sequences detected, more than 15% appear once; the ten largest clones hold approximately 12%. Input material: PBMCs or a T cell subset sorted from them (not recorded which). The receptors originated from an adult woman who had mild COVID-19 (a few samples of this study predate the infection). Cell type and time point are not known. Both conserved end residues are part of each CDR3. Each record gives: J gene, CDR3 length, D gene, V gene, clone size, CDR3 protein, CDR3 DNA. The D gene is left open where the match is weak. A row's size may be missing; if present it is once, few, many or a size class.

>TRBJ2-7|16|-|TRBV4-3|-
CASSQDPRGGVYEQYF
TGCGCCAGCAGCCAAGATCCTAGGGGGGGGGTCTACGAGCAGTACTTC
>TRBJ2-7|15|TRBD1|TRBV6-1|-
CASSIGQGAHYEQYF
TGTGCCAGCAGTATCGGACAGGGGGCCCACTACGAGCAGTACTTC
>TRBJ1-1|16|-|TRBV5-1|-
CASSLYYRVGNTEAFF
TGCGCCAGCAGCCTCTATTACAGGGTTGGGAACACTGAAGCTTTCTTT
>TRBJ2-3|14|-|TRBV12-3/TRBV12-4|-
CASNDWGITDTQYF
TGTGCCAGCAACGACTGGGGAATCACAGATACGCAGTATTTT
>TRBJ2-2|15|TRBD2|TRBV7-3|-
CASSSAGGGAGELFF
TGTGCCAGCAGCTCCGCGGGAGGTGGGGCCGGGGAGCTGTTTTTT
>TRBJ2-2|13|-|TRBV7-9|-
CASSWPGTGELFF
TGTGCCAGCAGCTGGCCGGGTACCGGGGAGCTGTTTTTT
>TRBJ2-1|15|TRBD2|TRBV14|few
CASSRLAESYNEQFF
TGTGCCAGCAGCCGACTAGCGGAATCCTACAATGAGCAGTTCTTC
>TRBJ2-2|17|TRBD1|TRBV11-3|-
CASSLGQGAANTGELFF
TGTGCCAGCAGCTTAGGGCAGGGGGCCGCGAACACCGGGGAGCTGTTTTTT
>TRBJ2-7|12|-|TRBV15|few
CATRSSAYEQYF
TGTGCCACCAGAAGTTCAGCCTACGAGCAGTACTTC
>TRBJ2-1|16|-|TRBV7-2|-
CASSLLRQGGADEQFF
TGTGCCAGCAGCTTACTCCGACAAGGAGGAGCCGATGAGCAGTTCTTC
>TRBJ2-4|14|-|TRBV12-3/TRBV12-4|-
CASSLDGAKNIQYF
TGTGCCAGCAGTTTGGATGGGGCCAAAAACATTCAGTACTTC
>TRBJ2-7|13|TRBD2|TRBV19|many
CASASGGTYEQYF
TGTGCCTCAGCCTCGGGGGGAACCTACGAGCAGTACTTC
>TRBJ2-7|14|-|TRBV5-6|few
CASSLTSFTYEQYF
TGTGCCAGCAGCTTGACTAGCTTTACCTACGAGCAGTACTTC
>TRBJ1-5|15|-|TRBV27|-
CASSFLGGSNQPQHF
TGTGCCAGCAGTTTCCTGGGGGGAAGCAATCAGCCCCAGCATTTT
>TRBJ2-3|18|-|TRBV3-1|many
CASSQVLRPFFLADTQYF
TGTGCCAGCAGCCAAGTACTACGCCCGTTTTTCTTGGCAGATACGCAGTATTTT
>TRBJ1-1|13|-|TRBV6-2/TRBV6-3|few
CASTVDRNTEAFF
TGTGCCAGCACCGTGGACCGTAACACTGAAGCTTTCTTT
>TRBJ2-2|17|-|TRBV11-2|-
CASSSIGHPVQDGELFF
TGTGCCAGCAGCTCCATTGGCCACCCAGTACAGGACGGGGAGCTGTTTTTT
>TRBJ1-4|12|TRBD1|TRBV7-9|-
CASSLPRTGLFF
TGTGCCAGCAGCTTACCCCGGACAGGACTGTTTTTT
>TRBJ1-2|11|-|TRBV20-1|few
CSARVEAGYTF
TGCAGTGCTAGAGTTGAGGCCGGCTACACCTTC
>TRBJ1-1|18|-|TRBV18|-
CASSPRVGGDGMNTEAFF
TGTGCCAGCTCACCACGAGTCGGGGGCGACGGTATGAACACTGAAGCTTTCTTT
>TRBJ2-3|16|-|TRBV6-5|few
CASTEVGAIGTDTQYF
TGTGCCAGCACCGAAGTCGGCGCTATCGGAACAGATACGCAGTATTTT
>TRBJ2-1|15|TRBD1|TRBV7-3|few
CASSPGTGMDNEQFF
TGTGCCAGCAGTCCTGGGACAGGGATGGACAATGAGCAGTTCTTC
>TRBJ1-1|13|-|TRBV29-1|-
CSVAPGSNTEAFF
TGCAGCGTTGCGCCAGGGAGTAACACTGAAGCTTTCTTT
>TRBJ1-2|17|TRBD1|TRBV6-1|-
CASSLPGTGGTNYGYTF
TGTGCCAGCAGTCTCCCCGGGACAGGTGGGACTAACTATGGCTACACCTTC
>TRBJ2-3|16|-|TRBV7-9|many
CASSSLSLRSTDTQYF
TGTGCCAGCAGCTCCCTTTCTTTGCGGAGCACAGATACGCAGTATTTT
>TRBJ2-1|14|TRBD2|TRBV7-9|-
CASSLGAGKPQQFF
TGTGCCAGCAGCTTAGGAGCGGGGAAACCGCAGCAGTTCTTC
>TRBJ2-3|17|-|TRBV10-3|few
CAISESHLAGLADTQYF
TGTGCCATCAGTGAGTCACATCTAGCTGGATTGGCAGATACGCAGTATTTT
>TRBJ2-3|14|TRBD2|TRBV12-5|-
CASGSSGSSDTQYF
TGTGCTAGTGGCAGTAGCGGGAGCTCAGATACGCAGTATTTT